This TCR beta chain comes out of a study of shared clonotypes between healthy human individuals. Each subset's genomic DNA was shared equally among a number of immunoSEQ plates. Method: immunoSEQ multiplex PCR; TCRdb's copy keeps in-frame clones and lacks some. The data contain about 2,100,000 clones, about 93% of them singletons. CD45RO negativity and positive selection for CCR7 defined naive CD8 cells, a population that excluded terminally differentiated effector memory CD45RA+ cells. J lost 1 base, V lost 2 bases, and 9 bases had no gene match. The germline V gene encodes CDR1 MDHEN and CDR2 SYDVKM. The CDR3 totals 17 residues.

The receptor was isolated from a man younger than 35 in good health. Some clones in this sample may be carry-over from other donors' samples. This rearrangement joins TRBV28 to TRBJ2-7; 9 bases agree with TRBD2. The specimen was naive CD8+ T cells from PBMCs. CDR3 in DNA: TGTGCCAGCAGTTTAGGCCTAGCGGGAACCCTATCCTACGAGCAGTACTTC. This encodes CASSLGLAGTLSYEQYF.